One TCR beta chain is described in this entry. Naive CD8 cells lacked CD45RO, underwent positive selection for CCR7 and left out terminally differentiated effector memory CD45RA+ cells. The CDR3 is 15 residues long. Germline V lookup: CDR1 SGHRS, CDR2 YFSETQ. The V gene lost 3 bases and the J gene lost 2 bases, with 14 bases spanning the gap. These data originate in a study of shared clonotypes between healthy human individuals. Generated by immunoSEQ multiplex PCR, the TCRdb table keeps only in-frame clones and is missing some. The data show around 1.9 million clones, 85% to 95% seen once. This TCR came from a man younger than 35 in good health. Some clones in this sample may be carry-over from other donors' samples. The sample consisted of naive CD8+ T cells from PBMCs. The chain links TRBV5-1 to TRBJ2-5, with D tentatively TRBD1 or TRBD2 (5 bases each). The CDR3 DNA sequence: TGCGCCAGCAGCTCTTCTCGGGACCGACAAGAGACCCAGTACTTC. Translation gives CASSSSRDRQETQYF.